A selection of T cell receptor beta chains follows, all from one sample in a study of blood T cell repertoires in COVID-19. Only in-frame clones appear in the TCRdb table, and some are missing; sequencing was by immunoSEQ multiplex PCR. The data show fewer than 450,000 clones, about nine tenths seen once. Input material: peripheral blood. These receptors all stem from a woman aged 50 to 65 with COVID-19, enrolled during active disease. Both conserved end residues are part of each CDR3. Fields, in order: D gene, clone size, J gene, V gene, CDR3 DNA, CDR3 protein. A D gene is named only where the DNA matches it firmly. Clone size appears in some rows only: once, few, many, or a class for an expanded clone.

NA once TRBJ1-6 TRBV9 TGTGCCAGCAGCGTAGGGGTCGGGGTCATTGGCCTCCACTTT CASSVGVGVIGLHF
TRBD1 NA TRBJ1-1 TRBV3-1/TRBV3-2 TGTGCCAGCAGCCTGACAGGGCAGAACACTGAAGCTTTCTTT CASSLTGQNTEAFF
TRBD1 NA TRBJ1-4 TRBV19 TGTGCCAGTAGCCCGGGACAGCCGTATGAAAAACTGTTTTTT CASSPGQPYEKLFF
TRBD1 NA TRBJ2-7 TRBV15 TGTGCCACCAGCAGCGGGACAGGGGGCGAGCAGTACTTC CATSSGTGGEQYF
NA NA TRBJ2-1 TRBV7-9 TGTGCCAGCAGCCGAAACACCAATGAGCAGTTCTTC CASSRNTNEQFF
NA few TRBJ2-7 TRBV13 TGTGCCAGCAGCTTAGGGGCCAGCTACGAGCAGTACTTC CASSLGASYEQYF
NA NA TRBJ2-7 TRBV7-2 TGTGCCAGCAGCCTCCTTACAGGATCCTACGAGCAGTACTTC CASSLLTGSYEQYF
NA NA TRBJ1-5 TRBV19 TGTGCCACCGGTGCACCTCAGCCCCAGCATTTT CATGAPQPQHF
TRBD2 once TRBJ2-1 TRBV7-2 TGTGCCAGCAGCTTAGCGGTTAGCGGGGGGGTCAATGAGCAGTTCTTC CASSLAVSGGVNEQFF
NA NA TRBJ1-6 TRBV28 TGTGCCAGCAGTTCCCAGGACTTAAATTCACCCCTCCACTTT CASSSQDLNSPLHF
TRBD1 NA TRBJ1-3 TRBV13 TGTGCCAGCAGCTTCCCGACAGGGGGGCTGAACACCATATATTTT CASSFPTGGLNTIYF
NA NA TRBJ2-7 TRBV5-1 TGCGCCAGCAGCCTCCCTGACAGTACCTACGAGCAGTACTTC CASSLPDSTYEQYF
NA NA TRBJ1-3 TRBV7-2 TGTGCCAGCAGCCTCGGACAGCTCGCTGGAAACACCATATATTTT CASSLGQLAGNTIYF
NA NA TRBJ1-5 TRBV30 TGTGCCTGGAGTGGGCCCGGGAGGCACACGGATCAGCCCCAGCATTTT CAWSGPGRHTDQPQHF
NA NA TRBJ1-5 TRBV19 NA CASIRARGPNQPQHF
NA NA TRBJ1-1 TRBV29-1 TGCAGCGTTCCTGCGGACATGAACACTGAAGCTTTCTTT CSVPADMNTEAFF
TRBD1 NA TRBJ2-5 TRBV5-1 TGCGCCAGCAGCTTGACAGGGGGTGAGACCCAGTACTTC CASSLTGGETQYF
TRBD1 few TRBJ2-7 TRBV5-1 TGCGCCAGCAGCGAAACGACAGGGTCCTACGAGCAGTACTTC CASSETTGSYEQYF
NA few TRBJ2-1 TRBV5-1 TGCGCCAGCAGCTTGGCGCCTCCTATGCGGGGCTCCTACAATGAGCAGTTCTTC CASSLAPPMRGSYNEQFF
TRBD1 NA TRBJ2-7 TRBV2 TGTGCCAGCAGTCGTCAAACAGGGGTGGACTACGAGCAGTACTTC CASSRQTGVDYEQYF
NA NA TRBJ2-7 TRBV5-1 TGCGCCAGCAGCTTGGGACAGTCCTACGAGCAGTACTTC CASSLGQSYEQYF
TRBD1 NA TRBJ1-2 TRBV5-1 TGCGCCAGCAGCCAAGGGGGCGCTGGTGGCTACACCTTC CASSQGGAGGYTF
NA NA TRBJ1-5 TRBV3-1/TRBV3-2 TGTGCCAGCAGCCTCCGGGGGGACCAGCCCCAGCATTTT CASSLRGDQPQHF
TRBD1 NA TRBJ2-7 TRBV10-1 TGCGCCAGCAGTGCGCCGGGACAGGGGCGCGAGCAGTACTTC CASSAPGQGREQYF
TRBD2 NA TRBJ2-7 TRBV19 TGTGCCAGTAGTATTCGGGACTATCCCTACGAGCAGTACTTC CASSIRDYPYEQYF
NA NA TRBJ1-5 TRBV19 TGTGCCAGTAGTATAGGGGTAGACGGGAATCAGCCCCAGCATTTT CASSIGVDGNQPQHF
NA NA TRBJ1-1 TRBV29-1 TGCAGCGTTGTTGTGCGGGGGGAGAACACTGAAGCTTTCTTT CSVVVRGENTEAFF
TRBD2 once TRBJ2-3 TRBV24-1 TGTGCCACCAGTGATTTGAGTGGGACTAACACAGATACGCAGTATTTT CATSDLSGTNTDTQYF
NA NA TRBJ1-2 TRBV14 TGTGCCAGCAGCCTCCATGTGTCATGGACAGATAACTATGGCTACACCTTC CASSLHVSWTDNYGYTF
TRBD1 NA TRBJ1-1 TRBV19 TGTGCCAGTAGTCCGCCTGACAGGGTGAGGACTGAAGCTTTCTTT CASSPPDRVRTEAFF
NA NA TRBJ1-5 TRBV3-1/TRBV3-2 TGTGCCAGCAGCCCCACTCCCCCCCTCACAGGGAGCAATCAGCCCCAGCATTTT CASSPTPPLTGSNQPQHF
TRBD2 once TRBJ2-5 TRBV5-4 TGTGCCAGCAGTTTAGCGGGGGCGTTAGAGACCCAGTACTTC CASSLAGALETQYF
NA NA TRBJ1-2 TRBV7-9 TGTGCCAGCAGCCCGCAGGGCTATGGCTACACCTTC CASSPQGYGYTF
TRBD1 NA TRBJ2-6 TRBV19 TGTGCCAGTATCGCCAGAAAGGGACAGGTCGCCTCTGGGGCCAACGTCCTGACTTTC CASIARKGQVASGANVLTF
TRBD1 NA TRBJ2-1 TRBV9 TGTGCCAGCAGCGGGACAGGGATATGGGGCAATGAGCAGTTCTTC CASSGTGIWGNEQFF
TRBD2 NA TRBJ2-2 TRBV5-4 TGTGCCAGCAGCTCGGGACTAGCGGGGCGGGGCACCGGGGAGCTGTTTTTT CASSSGLAGRGTGELFF
NA NA TRBJ1-1 TRBV15 TGTGCCACCAGCAGAGGGGGCGCGGGAACTGAAGCTTTCTTT CATSRGGAGTEAFF
NA NA TRBJ2-5 TRBV6-2/TRBV6-3 TGTGCCAGCAGTTACTCGGAGGCTCTTGGAGAGACCCAGTACTTC CASSYSEALGETQYF
NA once TRBJ1-6 TRBV5-1 TGCGCCAGCAGCTTGGCGGCGGGGGACCCCTCTTGGTCACCCCTCCACTTT CASSLAAGDPSWSPLHF
NA NA TRBJ1-1 TRBV14 TGTGCCAGCAGCCAAACTTTCCTAGGCGCTGAAGCTTTCTTT CASSQTFLGAEAFF
TRBD1 once TRBJ1-2 TRBV19 TGTGCCAGTAGGGCGGACAGGGGATCGTATGGCTACACCTTC CASRADRGSYGYTF
TRBD2 NA TRBJ2-3 TRBV3-1/TRBV3-2 TGTGCCAGCAGCCCTGGAACTAGCGGGGGGCTTCGGACCACAGATACGCAGTATTTT CASSPGTSGGLRTTDTQYF
NA few TRBJ1-6 TRBV6-5 TGTGCCAGCAGTTTTATGACAGGCCGGGGTTCACCCCTCCACTTT CASSFMTGRGSPLHF
TRBD1 many TRBJ1-1 TRBV11-2 TGTGCCAGCAGCCGGGGACAGTACCCAGAAGCTTTCTTT CASSRGQYPEAFF
NA once TRBJ2-3 TRBV5-4 TGTGCCAGCAGAGTGCGGGATACGCAGTATTTT CASRVRDTQYF
TRBD1 NA TRBJ2-7 TRBV23-1 TGCGCCAGCACCCCGGGACAGGGTAGGAACGAGCAGTACTTC CASTPGQGRNEQYF
TRBD1 NA TRBJ1-1 TRBV20-1 TGCAGTGCTAGTCTACAGGGGGCTGGGACTGAAGCTTTCTTT CSASLQGAGTEAFF
NA NA TRBJ2-3 TRBV5-1 TGCGCCAGCAGCTCTAGCACAGATACGCAGTATTTT CASSSSTDTQYF
TRBD1 NA TRBJ2-2 TRBV30 TGTGCCGGAGGACAGGGTGGCTACACCGGGGAGCTGTTTTTT CAGGQGGYTGELFF
NA many TRBJ1-1 TRBV6-5 NA CASSSSTGDITEAFF
NA NA TRBJ1-2 TRBV20-1 TGCAGTGCCACTAACTATGGCTACACCTTC CSATNYGYTF
NA NA TRBJ1-5 TRBV29-1 TGCAGCGTCGATAGCATCGGGACTCACTTCGCTCAGCCCCAGCATTTT CSVDSIGTHFAQPQHF
NA NA TRBJ2-7 TRBV6-5 TGTGCCAGCAGCCGGGACATATATTACGAGCAGTACTTC CASSRDIYYEQYF
TRBD1 few TRBJ1-1 TRBV5-6 TGTGCCAGCAGCTTGGTGGGGACAGTGAACACTGAAGCTTTCTTT CASSLVGTVNTEAFF